This is a list of T cell receptor beta chains from one sample in a study of molecular identifiers for immune sequencing clone quantification. TCRdb reprocessed the PCR reads with MiXCR, giving one entry per CDR3 protein. The sample lists some 590,000 distinct CDR3 sequences; roughly 27% were seen once. The specimen was naive CD8+ T cells from blood, with Jurkat cell RNA spiked in. The receptors were sampled from a human donor in good health. Some libraries in this study had Jurkat cell RNA spiked in. The CDR3 runs from the conserved cysteine through the conserved F or W. The D gene is left open where the match is weak. For some rows the clone size is stated as once, few or many, or as a class when expanded; others skip it.

clone size	J gene	D gene	V gene	CDR3 DNA	CDR3 protein
few	TRBJ1-1	-	TRBV19	TGTGCCAGTAGGTCTATTGGGATGACTGAAGCTTTCTTT	CASRSIGMTEAFF
-	TRBJ2-2	TRBD2	TRBV12-3/TRBV12-4	TGTGCCAGCAGTTTACGGACTAGCGGGACGAACACCGGGGAGCTGTTTTTT	CASSLRTSGTNTGELFF
many	TRBJ2-3	-	TRBV6-5	TGTGCCAGCAGTTCGGACAAACAGCTCCCCACAGATACGCAGTATTTT	CASSSDKQLPTDTQYF
-	TRBJ2-1	TRBD2	TRBV18	TGTGCCAGCTCACCACCGTCAGCGGGGGGGAAGCAGTTCTTC	CASSPPSAGGKQFF
few	TRBJ2-7	-	TRBV20-1	TGCATGGGGGTCTCGGGGGATTCCTACGAGCAGTACTTC	CMGVSGDSYEQYF
-	TRBJ2-5	-	TRBV6-5	TGTGCCAGCAGAAGCGCGTGGTGGCTGGAGACCCAGTACTTC	CASRSAWWLETQYF
-	TRBJ2-5	-	TRBV13	TGTGCCAGCAGCTTTTGGGTGGCAGAGACCCAGTACTTC	CASSFWVAETQYF
-	TRBJ2-2	TRBD2	TRBV20-1	TGCAGTGCTAGAGCGGGGGGAAACACCGGGGAGCTGTTTTTT	CSARAGGNTGELFF
-	TRBJ2-7	TRBD2	TRBV2	TGTGCCCAGCAATTCGGAGCTAGCGGGTCCTACGAGCAGTACTTC	CAQQFGASGSYEQYF
many	TRBJ1-1	TRBD1	TRBV5-4	TGTGCCAGCAGCCTATGGACAGGGGTTGGTGAAGCTTTCTTT	CASSLWTGVGEAFF
few	TRBJ2-5	-	TRBV18	TGTGCCAGCTCAATAATCAGGGAGGAGACCCAGTACTTC	CASSIIREETQYF
few	TRBJ2-7	TRBD2	TRBV29-1	TGCAGCGTTGAACTAGCGGGAGTTAACTACGAGCAGTACTTC	CSVELAGVNYEQYF
-	TRBJ2-5	-	TRBV6-2/TRBV6-3	TGTGCCAGCAGTTACACACCAGCGTTAGGGGCCCAGTACTTC	CASSYTPALGAQYF
few	TRBJ1-1	-	TRBV4-1	TGCGCCAGCAGCCAAGATGATCTCACTGAAGCTTTCTTT	CASSQDDLTEAFF
-	TRBJ2-7	-	TRBV27	TGTGCCAGCAGTTTGTCGGGGGTAGCCTACGAGCAGTACTTC	CASSLSGVAYEQYF
many	TRBJ2-2	-	TRBV29-1	TGCAGCGTTCAGGAGGCCACCGGGGAGCTGTTTTTT	CSVQEATGELFF
-	TRBJ2-5	-	TRBV6-2/TRBV6-3	TGTGCCAGCAGTTATCGGGGGGCAGGGGGAGAGACCCAGTACTTC	CASSYRGAGGETQYF
-	TRBJ2-1	-	TRBV20-1	TGCAGTGCTAGAGACATTACAAGAAGCTCCTACAATGAGCAGTTCTTC	CSARDITRSSYNEQFF
-	TRBJ1-1	-	TRBV4-3	TGCGCCAGCAGCCAAGAAGCCGGTGGCGGCTTGGGCACTGAAGCTTTCTTT	CASSQEAGGGLGTEAFF
few	TRBJ1-3	-	TRBV4-3	TGCGCCAGCAGCCAAGATTTAAACGTAGGAGTCTCTGGAAACACCATATATTTT	CASSQDLNVGVSGNTIYF
-	TRBJ1-2	TRBD1	TRBV19	TGTGCCAGTTCCAGAGCCCGGGACAGGAGAGACTATGGCTACACCTTC	CASSRARDRRDYGYTF
-	TRBJ1-6	-	TRBV4-1	TGCGCCAGCAGCCAACGGACTATTGGGGGCTCCTATAGTTCACCCCTCCACTTT	CASSQRTIGGSYSSPLHF
few	TRBJ1-5	-	TRBV19	TGTGCCAGTAGTACGACCCAGTATGGTCAGCCCCAGCATTTT	CASSTTQYGQPQHF
-	TRBJ2-1	-	TRBV19	TGTGCCAGTAGTACTAATCCGGGGCGGGATGGGACCAATGAGCAGTTCTTC	CASSTNPGRDGTNEQFF
many	TRBJ1-1	-	TRBV7-2	TGTGCCAGCAGCTTAGCCAGCAGGGGTGCCACTGAAGCTTTCTTT	CASSLASRGATEAFF
few	TRBJ2-1	-	TRBV6-2/TRBV6-3	TGTGCCAGCAGTTCGGGCCAGAGGGTGGATGAGCAGTTCTTC	CASSSGQRVDEQFF
-	TRBJ2-3	TRBD2	TRBV3-1	TGTGCCAGCAGCCAAAGACTAGCGGGAGATGCCACAGATACGCAGTATTTT	CASSQRLAGDATDTQYF
few	TRBJ2-7	TRBD2	TRBV28	TGTGCCATCCACCCAGTTGGGGGAGGGCCGCACGAGCAGTACTTC	CAIHPVGGGPHEQYF
-	TRBJ1-1	-	TRBV6-2/TRBV6-3	TGTGCCAGCAGTTACCCGACAGGATTCATAGCATTGAACACTGAAGCTTTCTTT	CASSYPTGFIALNTEAFF
many	TRBJ1-1	-	TRBV20-1	TGCAGTGCTAGAGAGGCAGGGAAAGCTTTCTTT	CSAREAGKAFF
many	TRBJ2-3	-	TRBV7-9	TGTGCCAGCAGCCCGGACCCCGGCACAGCAGATACGCAGTATTTT	CASSPDPGTADTQYF
-	TRBJ2-7	TRBD1	TRBV19	TGTGCCAGTAGTATGGGACAGGGTACCTCCTACGAGCAGTACTTC	CASSMGQGTSYEQYF
few	TRBJ1-6	-	TRBV7-8	TGTGCCAGCAGCAGCTTGAGAAATTCACCCCTCCACTTT	CASSSLRNSPLHF
-	TRBJ2-3	-	TRBV6-2/TRBV6-3	TGTGCCAGCACAGAGCGGAACACAGATACGCAGTATTTT	CASTERNTDTQYF
few	TRBJ2-5	-	TRBV4-1	TGCGCCAGCAGCCAAGATTTCAGGAAAGAGACCCAGTACTTC	CASSQDFRKETQYF
few	TRBJ2-7	TRBD1	TRBV25-1	TGTGCCAGCAGTGAACCGGGACAGCCACTACACTACGAGCAGTACTTC	CASSEPGQPLHYEQYF
many	TRBJ2-3	-	TRBV30	TGTGCCTGGAGTGAACAAGATACGCAGTATTTT	CAWSEQDTQYF
many	TRBJ2-3	-	TRBV28	TGTGCCAGCAGTTTCAGGGGCCCGGCCGCAGATACGCAGTATTTT	CASSFRGPAADTQYF
many	TRBJ2-5	TRBD2	TRBV28	TGTGCCAGCCTGAGTAGCGGGAGGGAGACCCAGTACTTC	CASLSSGRETQYF
many	TRBJ2-7	-	TRBV7-6	TGTGCCAGCAGCTTAGAGGGGGGCGGCTACGAGCAGTACTTC	CASSLEGGGYEQYF
many	TRBJ2-3	TRBD2	TRBV7-2	TGTGCCAGCAGCCCACTAGCGGTTATCACAGATACGCAGTATTTT	CASSPLAVITDTQYF
many	TRBJ2-3	TRBD2	TRBV14	TGTGCCAGCAGCCAAGAGATTGCGGGACTAGCATATACGCAGTATTTT	CASSQEIAGLAYTQYF
-	TRBJ2-1	TRBD1	TRBV7-9	TGTGCCAGCAGCGACACCAGCCCCCGGGACAGGGACTACAATGAGCAGTTCTTC	CASSDTSPRDRDYNEQFF
-	TRBJ1-1	-	TRBV11-2	TGTGCCAGCAGTCGATACAGGGCGGACACTGAAGCTTTCTTT	CASSRYRADTEAFF
many	TRBJ1-5	-	TRBV27	TGTGCCAGCAGCTTAGGTAGCAATCAGCCCCAGCATTTT	CASSLGSNQPQHF
many	TRBJ2-3	TRBD2	TRBV2	TGTGCCAGCAGCATGACTAGCGGGGTAGCAGATACGCAGTATTTT	CASSMTSGVADTQYF
-	TRBJ2-2	-	TRBV12-3/TRBV12-4	TGTGCCAGCACTCTAGGCTCGTGGAACACCGGGGAGCTGTTTTTT	CASTLGSWNTGELFF
many	TRBJ2-3	TRBD2	TRBV4-3	TGCGCCAGCAGCCACGCGCTAAAGGCGGGGGAGAGTGATACGCAGTATTTT	CASSHALKAGESDTQYF
many	TRBJ2-3	-	TRBV12-3/TRBV12-4	TGTGCCAGCAGTTCGTCGAGGGATACGCAGTATTTT	CASSSSRDTQYF
-	TRBJ2-1	TRBD2	TRBV6-5	TGTGCCAGCAGTTACTCGGCGACTGAGAGAGCGGGACTAGCCTACAATGCGCAGTTCTTC	CASSYSATERAGLAYNAQFF
once	TRBJ2-3	TRBD1	TRBV19	TGTGCCAGTACAGACAGGGGAGCTCCAGATACGCAGTATTTT	CASTDRGAPDTQYF
few	TRBJ2-7	-	TRBV7-9	TGTGCCAGCACCGCCTTATTAGGCGGAACCTACGAGCAGTACTTC	CASTALLGGTYEQYF
-	TRBJ1-4	-	TRBV19	TGTGCCAGTAGTCCCTCCTCACAGGGTCCCTTTGAAAAACTGTTTTTT	CASSPSSQGPFEKLFF
few	TRBJ1-5	-	TRBV12-3/TRBV12-4	TGTGCCAGCAGTGCGGACAGCTCTACTCAGCCCCAGCATTTT	CASSADSSTQPQHF
-	TRBJ2-7	TRBD2	TRBV10-1	TGCGCCAGCAGTGATAGCGGGGCGCTGTACGAGCAGTACTTC	CASSDSGALYEQYF